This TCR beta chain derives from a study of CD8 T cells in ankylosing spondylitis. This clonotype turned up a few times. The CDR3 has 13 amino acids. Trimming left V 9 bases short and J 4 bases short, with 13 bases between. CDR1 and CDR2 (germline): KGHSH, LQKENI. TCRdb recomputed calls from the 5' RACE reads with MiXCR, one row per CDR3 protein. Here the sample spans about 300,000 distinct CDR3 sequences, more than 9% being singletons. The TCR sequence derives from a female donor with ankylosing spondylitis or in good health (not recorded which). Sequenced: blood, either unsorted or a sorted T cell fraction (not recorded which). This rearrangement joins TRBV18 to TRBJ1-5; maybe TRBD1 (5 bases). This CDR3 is CASSGAGNQPQHF. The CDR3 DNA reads TGTGCCAGTTCTGGGGCAGGGAATCAGCCCCAGCATTTT.